Below, one TCR beta chain is given with its context. What it binds is unknown. This record comes from a study of shared clonotypes between healthy human individuals. Study findings and constraints: Donor scarcity curtailed the genetic and exposure-history diversity represented herein.

Several immunoSEQ 96-well plates shared each subset's DNA, each plate a replicate. Scientists sequenced DNA from unsorted PBMC on ten immunoSEQ deep assay plates. How the authors handled the data: As immunoSEQ supplied junction-only sequences (without quality scores), filtering differed. The assay was immunoSEQ multiplex PCR, and TCRdb's table has in-frame clones only and misses some. Clonal size and the V and J genes are those of that table, whereas D and trimming came from the DNA. The data contain about 480,000 clones, around 74% of them seen just once; the ten biggest clones take up 13%. V dropped 2 bases and J dropped 3 bases, with 17 bases sitting between them. The CDR3 runs 16 residues.

The sequencing input was PBMCs. This clonotype was sampled from a woman aged 40 to 55 in good health. Some clones in this sample may be carry-over from other donors' samples. This chain uses TRBV5-3 with TRBJ2-5, with D uncertain. TRBV5-3 is designated an ORF whose function remains uncertain. CDR3 protein: CARSLGQPARKETQYF. CDR3 sequence (DNA): TGTGCCAGAAGCTTAGGGCAGCCCGCCCGAAAAGAGACCCAGTACTTC.